Reported below is one T cell receptor beta chain. No antigen is known for it. No qualities accompany the bases; no much larger clone lies one base away. V is cut back by 0 bases and J by 3 bases, with 13 bases in the junction unmatched. The germline V gene (reference sequence) supplies CDR1 GTSNPN and CDR2 SVGIG. The CDR3 contains 17 residues, cysteine and phenylalanine counted. The CDR3 DNA has 51 bases and is translated from base 1. This sample was included in a study of lymphopenia after photon versus proton radiotherapy (dated by TCRdb to between 2018 and 2020). Background on the whole study: In patients with gastrointestinal tumors who developed high-grade lymphopenia, the study compared the immunological effects of photon radiation therapy with those of proton radiation therapy. The cohort comprised 15 to 20 patients with gastrointestinal tumors who received either photon or proton therapy and then developed lymphopenia. The goal of the study was to describe how the two radiation modalities differ in their effects on the immune system. Study-wide conclusions, independent of this receptor: Across the cohort, among patients who died, a greater drop in TCR diversity after the nadir was inversely correlated with overall survival time. The survival association was assessed only in patients who died, and better survival with proton therapy was presented by the authors as a possibility rather than a demonstrated result. During treatment, patients who received proton therapy stayed relatively stable, whereas patients who received photon therapy lost naive T cells and TCR diversity and gained effector/memory populations. After the lymphocyte count nadir, oligoclonal expansion, especially of CD8+ Temra cells, was observed in photon-treated repertoires, and the drop in diversity was driven by this expansion.

Library generation was performed with the immunoSEQ multiplex PCR assay. Alongside multiparametric flow cytometry, deep sequencing of rearranged TCR beta loci was used to profile the T cell repertoires. In its TCRdb copy, this immuneACCESS table keeps in-frame sequences only and misses some clones. Where compared with another copy, unresolved V genes explain less than half of these, and the others have no known cause. This sample comprises around 63,000 clones, about 86% of them detected only once. The ten largest clones add up to approximately 2.2% of the sample. Recombination joined TRBV30 with TRBJ1-1; 7 middle bases align to TRBD1. The TCR originated in a man aged 35 to 55 with gastric cancer. The material was peripheral blood, obtained from a patient treated with photon-based radiotherapy. The CDR3 corresponds to CAWSVPSGAGGDTEAFF. At the DNA level, the sequence is TGTGCCTGGAGTGTACCCTCTGGAGCAGGGGGAGACACTGAAGCTTTCTTT.